This T cell receptor beta chain was sequenced in a study of T cell changes during pregnancy in multiple sclerosis. The CDR3 contains 14 residues. V was trimmed by 0 bases and J by 1 base, leaving 6 bases between them. The germline V gene encodes CDR1 MGHRA and CDR2 YSYEKL. The method was immunoSEQ multiplex PCR; TCRdb's version includes in-frame clones alone and lacks a portion of them. The data hold 15,000 to 20,000 clones, with just over 85% observed a single time. The sequence was obtained from a female donor in good health, enrolled as a control in a pregnancy study. The V gene is TRBV4-1, the J gene TRBJ2-5; D uncertain. The sample was CD8+ T cells from peripheral blood mononuclear cells, taken in the third trimester of pregnancy. DNA of the CDR3: TGCGCCAGCAGCCAAGATTACAGCCAAGAGACCCAGTACTTC. The encoded protein is CASSQDYSQETQYF.